Only a few counts were recorded for the clone carrying this T cell receptor beta chain. Its matching antigen is unknown. This entry belongs to a study of T-cell memory formation after mild COVID-19. The overall study: TCR clusters mostly belonged to single donors.

Study outcomes and limitations: Clones shrinking from day 15 to 85 showed even CD4/CD8 mixes; later expanders tilted CD4+. Pre-infection memory already had some responding clones, implying cross-reactive memory joined.

V was trimmed by 0 bases and J by 1 base, leaving 13 bases between them. This CDR3 spans 17 amino acids. CDR1 and CDR2 (germline): LGHNA, YSLEER. TCRdb reanalysed the 5' RACE reads using MiXCR and keeps one entry per CDR3 protein. This sample has around 83,000 distinct CDR3 sequences, with around a quarter found just once. The source of this sequence is a man aged 18 to 29 who had mild COVID-19 (a few samples of this study predate the infection). Cell type and time point are not known. Sequences were obtained from PBMCs or a T cell subset sorted from them (not recorded which). This rearrangement joins TRBV4-3 to TRBJ2-1; TRBD2 is a possible D gene (6 bases). CDR3 amino acids: CASSQDPPGVSYNEQFF. The DNA for the CDR3 is TGCGCCAGCAGCCAAGATCCCCCGGGGGTATCCTACAATGAGCAGTTCTTC.